This T cell receptor beta chain was recovered during a study of blood T cells in healthy people across ages. Per germline, CDR1 KGHDR and CDR2 SFDVKD. The CDR3 consists of 16 residues. J lost 0 bases, V lost 5 bases, and 4 bases had no gene match. A second PCR, run for about 7 to 11 cycles, used a sample-barcoded 5' primer plus a J-beta primer mix. TCRdb processed the 5' RACE reads anew with MiXCR; each CDR3 protein has one entry. The table records hundreds of thousands of distinct CDR3 sequences, nearly 60% of them present only once. This clonotype was counted a few times. The J gene is TRBJ2-1, the V gene TRBV24-1, with TRBD2 identical over 9 bases. Sequences were obtained from blood. The TCR comes from a man aged 30 to 39 in good health. In DNA, the CDR3 is TGTGCCACCAGTGGTCTAGCGGGGTCCTCCTACAATGAGCAGTTCTTC. It specifies CATSGLAGSSYNEQFF.